Detailed here is one T cell receptor (beta chain). Sequencing was performed with immunoSEQ multiplex PCR; in TCRdb, only in-frame clones are kept and a portion is missing. The sample shows about 1.1 million clones, around 78% of them seen only once. This specimen belongs to a study of shared clonotypes between healthy human individuals. Overall study: Aged 18 to 49, the donors were a couple of women and a few men.

Unmatched junction bases numbered 3, after V lost 0 bases and J lost 1 base. Germline V gene data show CDR1 as SGHRS and CDR2 as YFSETQ. The CDR3 runs 15 residues. The sample comprised memory CD4+ T cells from PBMCs. The subset denotes: CD45RA-negative fraction. This TCR came from a man aged 18-30 years in good health. Some clones in this sample may be carry-over from other donors' samples. J is TRBJ2-5 and V is TRBV5-1; 7 bases line up with TRBD2. The CDR3 DNA reads as TGCGCCAGCAGCTTGGTTTCTAGCGGCCAAGAGACCCAGTACTTC. Translating gives CASSLVSSGQETQYF.